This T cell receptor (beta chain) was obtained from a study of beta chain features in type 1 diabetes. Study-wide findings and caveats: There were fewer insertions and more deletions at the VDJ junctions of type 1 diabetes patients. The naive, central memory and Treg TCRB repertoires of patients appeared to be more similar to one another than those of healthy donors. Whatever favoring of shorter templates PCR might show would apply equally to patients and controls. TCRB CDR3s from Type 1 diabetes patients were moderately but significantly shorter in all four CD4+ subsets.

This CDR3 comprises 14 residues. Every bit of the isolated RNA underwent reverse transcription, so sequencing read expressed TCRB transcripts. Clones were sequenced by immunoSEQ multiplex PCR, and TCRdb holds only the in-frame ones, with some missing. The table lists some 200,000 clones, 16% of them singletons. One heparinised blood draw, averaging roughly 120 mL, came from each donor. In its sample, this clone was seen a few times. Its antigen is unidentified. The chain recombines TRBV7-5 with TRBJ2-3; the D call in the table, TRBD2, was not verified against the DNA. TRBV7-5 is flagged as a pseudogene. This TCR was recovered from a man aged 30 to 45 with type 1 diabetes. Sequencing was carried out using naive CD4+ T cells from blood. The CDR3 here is CASSLPLVTDTQYF. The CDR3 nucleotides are TGTGCCAGCAGCCTGCCACTAGTCACAGATACGCAGTATTTT.